This TCR beta chain was sequenced in a study of T cell responses to AZD1222 COVID-19 vaccine. Study-wide context: Researchers grouped second doses given at about 4 or about 12 weeks into one pool. Points from the study as a whole: All repertoire sampling was performed exclusively after the peak T cell response. Targeting of unmutated variant regions was reportedly seen in nearly half of spike-specific TCRs.

Clones were sequenced by immunoSEQ multiplex PCR, and TCRdb holds only the in-frame ones, with some missing. This table holds fewer than 45,000 clones, around 90% found once. The CDR3 has 15 residues. CDR1 is SGHTA, CDR2 FQGTGA, per germline. V was cut by 5 bases and J by 5 bases, with 18 bases left in between. With regard to this clone: Its target is unknown.

Sequenced material: peripheral blood, taken on day 0 of AZD1222 vaccination. The rearrangement joins TRBV7-3 to TRBJ2-5; tentative D call: TRBD1 (7 bases). This sequence originates from an adult in good health. This CDR3 is CASSLLGGGWETQYF. The CDR3 DNA reads TGTGCCAGCAGCCTCCTAGGAGGGGGCTGGGAGACCCAGTACTTC.